This record looks at one T cell receptor beta chain sequence and its context. Trimming took 6 bases from V and 5 from J; bases not matched to a gene: 3. Germline CDR1 is ENHRY and CDR2 is SYGVKD. The CDR3 is 14 residues long. The data derive from a study of radiotherapy plus CTLA-4 blockade in lung cancer. Some clones are missing from TCRdb's copy, which holds only in-frame ones; the method was immunoSEQ multiplex PCR. The sample has about 110,000 clones, 70% to 85% seen once. The TCR sequence derives from a human donor with non-small cell lung cancer that progressed on radiotherapy plus ipilimumab. Some clones in this sample may be carry-over from other donors' samples. Sequences were derived from peripheral blood, sampled from a patient treated with radiotherapy plus ipilimumab. This chain uses TRBV10-3 with TRBJ1-4; 10 bases fit TRBD1. In nucleotides, the CDR3 is TGTGCCATCAGAAAGGACAGGGGGAATGAAAAACTGTTTTTT. Amino acids: CAIRKDRGNEKLFF.